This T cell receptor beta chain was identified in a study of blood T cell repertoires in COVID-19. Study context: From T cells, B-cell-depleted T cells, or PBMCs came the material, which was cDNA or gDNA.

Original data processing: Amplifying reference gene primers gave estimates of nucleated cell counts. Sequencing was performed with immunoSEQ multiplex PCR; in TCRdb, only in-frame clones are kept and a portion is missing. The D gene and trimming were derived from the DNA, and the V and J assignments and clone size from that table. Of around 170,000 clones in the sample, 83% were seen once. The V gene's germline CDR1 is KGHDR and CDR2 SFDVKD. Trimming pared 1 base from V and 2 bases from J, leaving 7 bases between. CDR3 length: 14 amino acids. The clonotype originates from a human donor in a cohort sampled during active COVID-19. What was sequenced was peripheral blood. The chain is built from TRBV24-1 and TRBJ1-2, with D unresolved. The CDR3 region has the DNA TGTGCCACCAGTGATTTTTCCCAAAACTATGGCTACACCTTC. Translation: CATSDFSQNYGYTF.